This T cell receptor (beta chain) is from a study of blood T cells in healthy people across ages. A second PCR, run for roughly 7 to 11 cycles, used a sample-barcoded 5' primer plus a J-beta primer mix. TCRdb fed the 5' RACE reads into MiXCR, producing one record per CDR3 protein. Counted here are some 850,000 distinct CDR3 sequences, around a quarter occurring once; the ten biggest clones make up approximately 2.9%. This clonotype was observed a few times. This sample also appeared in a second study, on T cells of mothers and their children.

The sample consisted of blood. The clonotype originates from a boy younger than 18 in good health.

CDR3 bases: TGCAGTGCCCCGGGACTAGCGGGATCTAATGAGCAGTTCTTC. Amino acids: CSAPGLAGSNEQFF. The V call is TRBV20-1, the J call TRBJ2-1; 13 bases fit TRBD2. V trimming: 6 bases; J trimming: 7 bases; junction bases outside the gene matches: 6. From germline, CDR1 is DFQATT and CDR2 SNEGSKA (reference sequence). This CDR3 region has 14 residues.